The source of this T cell receptor (beta chain) is a study of Graves' ophthalmopathy and Graves' hyperthyroidism (dated by TCRdb to 2017 to 2018). Notes on the research overall: Hyperthyroidism was considered stable if no progression to ophthalmopathy occurred within 18 months of follow-up. The study used TCR beta repertoire signatures to distinguish Graves' ophthalmopathy from Graves' hyperthyroidism and to predict progression to ophthalmopathy. In total, 120 to 150 blood samples were TCR-sequenced: some 40 ophthalmopathy, roughly 77 hyperthyroidism and around 17 hyperthyroidism-to-ophthalmopathy patients. To explore V-J signatures distinguishing ophthalmopathy from hyperthyroidism, a discovery set of more than 95 patients (43 ophthalmopathy, 57 stable hyperthyroidism) was enrolled. An independent validation cohort comprised some 19 hyperthyroidism patients and about 16 patients who later progressed from hyperthyroidism to ophthalmopathy. In roughly 6 hyperthyroidism patients, the T-cell repertoire of thyroid tissue was compared with the T-cell repertoire of blood. Once sampling was done, hyperthyroidism patients were given methimazole at a starting dose of 30 mg daily, while ophthalmopathy patients were given high-dose intravenous methylprednisolone. Broader findings and caveats from the paper: In cross-validation, the 13-signature model distinguished ophthalmopathy from stable hyperthyroidism with approximately 90% sensitivity and around 81% specificity, and in the test set the corresponding values were approximately 80% and 75%. In validation, the model predicted ophthalmopathy progression with about 70% sensitivity and around 72% specificity; some 13 predicted patients were CT-confirmed with GO in a median of around 6 months. No statistical method was used to predetermine the sample size, and group allocation was not hidden from the investigators. Most expanded thyroid clonotypes with frequency above 0.001 were also detected in blood, suggesting blood repertoires may reflect the thyroid immune response.

A remark on this clonotype: Its antigen remains unidentified. One base away there is no much larger clone; base qualities are not given.

For repertoire sequencing, the TCR beta CDR3 regions were amplified from RNA transcripts. The first round of RT-PCR was done with HTBI primers and the Qiagen OneStep RT-PCR kit, and was followed by a second round of multiplex PCR, then size selection and purification. Libraries were sequenced on an Illumina HiSeq2000 using paired-end 100 bp reads. As for the authors' bioinformatics: SOAPnuke was used for read processing, and reads with adapters, uncalled bases, a mean Phred below 15, or no exact constant-primer or identifier match were discarded. COPE v1.2.5 was used to merge the high-quality paired reads. Each unique nucleotide sequence was defined as a clonotype, and clonotypes were aligned to IMGT TRB V, D and J references with MiTCR v1.1. Analysis was restricted to V-J combinations with a frequency above 0.0001, which covered roughly 99% of repertoires. For each V-J combination, a TCR clonal expansion and chaos score was defined as the ratio of F50 clonal expansion to chaos observed in the TCRdist matrix. Features were reduced by Welch's t-statistics and random forest to approximately 12 V-J combinations, which fed a naive Bayes classifier. The similarity between thyroid and blood repertoires was quantified using the Morisita-Horn index. Through fastp at Q25 and MiXCR, TCRdb rebuilt clones from the public reads, retaining in-frame beta chains. Here each entry gathers all rows of one CDR3 protein and keeps the most common genes and DNA. These V and J calls are TCRdb output, not the study's own analysis. The sample includes 500,000 to 700,000 distinct CDR3 sequences, with under 45% observed a single time. The ten largest account for roughly 4% of the sample.

The CDR3 has 14 amino acids, counting the end cysteine and phenylalanine. CDR3 DNA only is kept here, 42 bases in frame from base 1. From the germline V gene (reference sequence), CDR1 is LGHDT and CDR2 is YNNKEL. V and J lose 1 base and 0 bases, and a span of 4 bases separates them. The hyperthyroidism patients were 18 to 65 years old and newly diagnosed, with a disease duration of less than 2 months. Patients with other autoimmune diseases, uncontrolled infections, pregnancy or lactation were excluded from the study. Diagnosis relied on clinical symptoms, serum thyroxine, TRAb, thyroid ultrasound and orbital computed tomography. Total RNA was extracted using Trizol reagent, and RNA quality was checked on an Agilent 2100 Bioanalyzer.

Sequencing was done on a sample of peripheral blood or thyroid tissue (not recorded which). This clonotype originated in an adult man with Graves' hyperthyroidism. The rearranged segments are TRBV3-1 and TRBJ1-5; no D gene can be assigned with confidence. The encoded CDR3 is CASSQAHSNQPQHF. The bases read TGTGCCAGCAGCCAAGCCCATAGCAATCAGCCCCAGCATTTT.